This T cell receptor beta chain emerged from a study of T cell responses to AZD1222 COVID-19 vaccine. General observations from the study: Targeting of unmutated variant regions was reportedly seen in nearly half of spike-specific TCRs.

A word on this clone: No antigen is known for it.

Data came from immunoSEQ multiplex PCR; TCRdb stores just in-frame clones and leaves some out. The table includes under 150,000 clones, around 90% detected once. This specimen consisted of peripheral blood, obtained 28 days after the second AZD1222 dose. This clonotype was sampled from an adult who received the AZD1222 COVID-19 vaccine.

CDR3 sequence: CASGSTGGAEAFF. The CDR3, as DNA: TGTGCCAGCGGGTCAACAGGGGGCGCTGAAGCTTTCTTT. The V call is TRBV12-3 or TRBV12-4, the J call TRBJ1-1; 9 bases are shared with TRBD1. CDR3 length: 13 residues. V shed 8 bases, J shed 6 bases, and the junction held 7 bases outside the gene matches.